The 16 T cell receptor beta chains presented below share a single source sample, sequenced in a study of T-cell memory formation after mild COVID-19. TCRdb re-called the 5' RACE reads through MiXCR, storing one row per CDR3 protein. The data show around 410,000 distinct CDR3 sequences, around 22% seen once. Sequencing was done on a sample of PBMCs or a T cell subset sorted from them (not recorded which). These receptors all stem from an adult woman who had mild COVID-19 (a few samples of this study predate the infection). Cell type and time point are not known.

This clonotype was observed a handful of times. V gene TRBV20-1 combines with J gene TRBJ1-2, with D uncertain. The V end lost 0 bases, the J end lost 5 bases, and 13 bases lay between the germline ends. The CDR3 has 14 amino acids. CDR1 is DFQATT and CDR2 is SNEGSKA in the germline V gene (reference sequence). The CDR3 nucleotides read TGCAGTGCTAGAGATCCCAACACAGCTTATGGCTACACCTTC. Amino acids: CSARDPNTAYGYTF.

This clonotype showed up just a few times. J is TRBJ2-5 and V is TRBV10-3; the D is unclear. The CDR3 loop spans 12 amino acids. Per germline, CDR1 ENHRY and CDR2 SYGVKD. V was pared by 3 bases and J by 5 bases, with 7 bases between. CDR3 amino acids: CAISERSETQYF. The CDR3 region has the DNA TGTGCCATCAGTGAAAGGTCGGAGACCCAGTACTTC.

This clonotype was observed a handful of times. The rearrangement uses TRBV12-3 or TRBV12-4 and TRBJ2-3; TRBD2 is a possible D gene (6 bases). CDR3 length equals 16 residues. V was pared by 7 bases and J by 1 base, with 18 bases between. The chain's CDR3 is CASNPSRGSRTDTQYF. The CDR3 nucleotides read TGTGCCAGCAACCCTTCACGGGGGTCCCGCACAGATACGCAGTATTTT.

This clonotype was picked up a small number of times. CDR3 DNA: TGTGCCAGCAGCTCCTTTCTGGGCGGTAACTATGGCTACACCTTC. As protein: CASSSFLGGNYGYTF. J is TRBJ1-2 and V is TRBV11-2; D is unclear. Between the trimmed V and J ends, which lost 4 bases and 1 base, there was a span of 13 bases. Germline CDR1 and CDR2: SGHAT and FQNNGV. The CDR3 contains 15 residues.

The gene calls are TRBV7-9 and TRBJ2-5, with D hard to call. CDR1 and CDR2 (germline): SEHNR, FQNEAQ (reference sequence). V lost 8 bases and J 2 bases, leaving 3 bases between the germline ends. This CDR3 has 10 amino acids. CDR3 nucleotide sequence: TGTGCCAGCGAGCAAGAGACCCAGTACTTC. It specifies CASEQETQYF.

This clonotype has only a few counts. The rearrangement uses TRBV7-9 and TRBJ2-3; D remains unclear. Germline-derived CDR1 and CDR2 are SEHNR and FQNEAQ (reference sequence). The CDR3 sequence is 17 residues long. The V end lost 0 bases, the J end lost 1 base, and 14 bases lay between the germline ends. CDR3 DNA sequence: TGTGCCAGCAGCTTAGCGATGCAGGCGAGAGGCACAGATACGCAGTATTTT. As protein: CASSLAMQARGTDTQYF.

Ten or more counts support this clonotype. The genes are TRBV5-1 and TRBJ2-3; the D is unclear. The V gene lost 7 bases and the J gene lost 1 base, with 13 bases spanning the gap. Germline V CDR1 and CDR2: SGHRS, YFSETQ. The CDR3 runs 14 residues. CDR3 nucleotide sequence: TGCGCCAGCTACGTCTTGCCCGGCACAGATACGCAGTATTTT. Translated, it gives CASYVLPGTDTQYF. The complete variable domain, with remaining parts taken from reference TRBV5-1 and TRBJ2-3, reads KAGVTQTPRYLIKTRGQQVTLSCSPISGHRSVSWYQQTPGQGLQFLFEYFSETQRNKGNFPGRFSGRQFSNSRSEMNVSTLELGDSALYLCASYVLPGTDTQYFGPGTRLTVL.

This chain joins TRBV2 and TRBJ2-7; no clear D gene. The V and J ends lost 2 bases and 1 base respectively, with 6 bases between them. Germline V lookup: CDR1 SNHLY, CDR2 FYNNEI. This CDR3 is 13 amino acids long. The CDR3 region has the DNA TGTGCCAGCAGTGAAAGCCTATCCTACGAGCAGTACTTC. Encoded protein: CASSESLSYEQYF. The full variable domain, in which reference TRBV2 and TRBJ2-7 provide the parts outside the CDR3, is EPEVTQTPSHQVTQMGQEVILRCVPISNHLYFYWYRQILGQKVEFLVSFYNNEISEKSEIFDDQFSVERPDGSNFTLKIRSTKLEDSAMYFCASSESLSYEQYFGPGTRLTVT.

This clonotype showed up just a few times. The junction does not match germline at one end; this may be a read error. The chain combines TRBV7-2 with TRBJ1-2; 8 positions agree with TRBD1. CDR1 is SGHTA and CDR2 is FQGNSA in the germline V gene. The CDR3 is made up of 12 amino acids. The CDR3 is CASSLGGTGGGF. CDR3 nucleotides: TGTGCCAGCAGCCTCGGTGGGACAGGTGGTGGCTTC.

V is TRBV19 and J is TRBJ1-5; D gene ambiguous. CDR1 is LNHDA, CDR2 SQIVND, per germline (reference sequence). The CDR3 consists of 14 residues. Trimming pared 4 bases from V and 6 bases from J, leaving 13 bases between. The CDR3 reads CASSTGLDGQPQHF. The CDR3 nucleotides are TGTGCCAGTAGTACTGGTTTGGACGGTCAGCCCCAGCATTTT.

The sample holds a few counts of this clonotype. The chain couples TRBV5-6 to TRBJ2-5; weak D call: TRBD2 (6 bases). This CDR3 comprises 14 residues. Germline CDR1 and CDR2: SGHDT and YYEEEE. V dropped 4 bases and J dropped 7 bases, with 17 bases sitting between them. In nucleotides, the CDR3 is TGTGCCAGCAGCGTAGCGACTAGTGGCGGGACCCAGTACTTC. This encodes CASSVATSGGTQYF.

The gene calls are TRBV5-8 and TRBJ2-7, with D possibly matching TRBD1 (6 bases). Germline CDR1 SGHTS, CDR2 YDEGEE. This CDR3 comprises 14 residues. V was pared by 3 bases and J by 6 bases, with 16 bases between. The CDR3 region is CASSSNSQGVEQYF. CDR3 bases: TGTGCCAGCAGCTCCAACTCACAGGGTGTCGAGCAGTACTTC.

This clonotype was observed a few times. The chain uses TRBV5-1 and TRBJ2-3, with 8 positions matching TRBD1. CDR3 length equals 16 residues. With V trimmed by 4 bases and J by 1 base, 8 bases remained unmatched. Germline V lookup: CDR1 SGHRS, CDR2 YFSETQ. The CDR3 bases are TGCGCCAGCAGCGCGGGGACAGGACTACGCACAGATACGCAGTATTTT. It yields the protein CASSAGTGLRTDTQYF. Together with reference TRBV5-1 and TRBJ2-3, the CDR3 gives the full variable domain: KAGVTQTPRYLIKTRGQQVTLSCSPISGHRSVSWYQQTPGQGLQFLFEYFSETQRNKGNFPGRFSGRQFSNSRSEMNVSTLELGDSALYLCASSAGTGLRTDTQYFGPGTRLTVL.

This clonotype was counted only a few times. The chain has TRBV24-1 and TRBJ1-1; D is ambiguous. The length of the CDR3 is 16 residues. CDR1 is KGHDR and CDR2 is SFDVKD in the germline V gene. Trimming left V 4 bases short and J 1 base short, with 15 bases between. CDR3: CATSELNGFGNTEAFF. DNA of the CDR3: TGTGCCACCAGTGAGCTAAATGGGTTTGGGAACACTGAAGCTTTCTTT.

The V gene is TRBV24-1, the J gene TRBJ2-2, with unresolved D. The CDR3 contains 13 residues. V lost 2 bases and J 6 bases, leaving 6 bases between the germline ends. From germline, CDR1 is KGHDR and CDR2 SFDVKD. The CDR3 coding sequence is TGTGCCACCAGTGATTACCGGGCCGGGGAGCTGTTTTTT. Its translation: CATSDYRAGELFF.

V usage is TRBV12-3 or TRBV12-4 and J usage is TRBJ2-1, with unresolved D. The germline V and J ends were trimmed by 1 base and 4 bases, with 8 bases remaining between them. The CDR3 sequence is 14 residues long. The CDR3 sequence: CASSLVRIYNEQFF. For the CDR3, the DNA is TGTGCCAGCAGTTTAGTACGGATATACAATGAGCAGTTCTTC.